This TCR beta chain was obtained from a study of Ad26.COV2.S vaccination and SARS-CoV-2 variants. Study conclusions and caveats: Individuals receiving vaccine had higher spike-specific TCR breadth than placebo recipients did.

Generated by immunoSEQ multiplex PCR, the TCRdb table keeps only in-frame clones and is missing some. This sample has under 250,000 clones, with around 88% found just once. The treatment is: around 19 received Ad26.COV2.S at low or high dose, single or two shots; several received placebo; per-sample allocation not given. Collection of samples fell on day 63 after the first vaccine or placebo injection. Donation was by an adult aged 18-55 years who was in Boston. It was Wuhan-strain SARS-CoV-2 spike that the Ad26 vaccine vector expressed. In regard to this clone: Its antigen is still unknown.

Germline V lookup: CDR1 SGHTA, CDR2 FQGNSA. V trimming: 5 bases; J trimming: 2 bases; junction bases outside the gene matches: 7. The CDR3 is 17 residues long. The receptor was derived from a person aged 18-60 years who received the Ad26.COV2.S COVID-19 vaccine or a placebo. The chain is built from TRBV7-2 and TRBJ2-2, with 11 bases that match TRBD2. The specimen was peripheral blood, collected in a trial of Ad26.COV2.S vaccine versus placebo. The CDR3 here is CASSVSGGAQNTGELFF. The DNA of the CDR3 is TGTGCCAGCAGCGTTAGCGGGGGGGCGCAAAACACCGGGGAGCTGTTTTTT.